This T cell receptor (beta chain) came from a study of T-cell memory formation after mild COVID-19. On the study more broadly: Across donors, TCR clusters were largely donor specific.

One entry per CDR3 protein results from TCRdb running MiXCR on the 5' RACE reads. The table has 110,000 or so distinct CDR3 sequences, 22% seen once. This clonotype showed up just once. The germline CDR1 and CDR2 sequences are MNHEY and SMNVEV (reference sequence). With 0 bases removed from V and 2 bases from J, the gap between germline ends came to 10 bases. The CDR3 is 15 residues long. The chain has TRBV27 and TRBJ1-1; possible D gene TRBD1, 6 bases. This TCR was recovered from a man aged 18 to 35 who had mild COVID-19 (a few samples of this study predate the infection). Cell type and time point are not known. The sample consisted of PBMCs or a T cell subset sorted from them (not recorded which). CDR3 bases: TGTGCCAGCAGTTTATCGGCAGGGGCTAACACTGAAGCTTTCTTT. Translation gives CASSLSAGANTEAFF.